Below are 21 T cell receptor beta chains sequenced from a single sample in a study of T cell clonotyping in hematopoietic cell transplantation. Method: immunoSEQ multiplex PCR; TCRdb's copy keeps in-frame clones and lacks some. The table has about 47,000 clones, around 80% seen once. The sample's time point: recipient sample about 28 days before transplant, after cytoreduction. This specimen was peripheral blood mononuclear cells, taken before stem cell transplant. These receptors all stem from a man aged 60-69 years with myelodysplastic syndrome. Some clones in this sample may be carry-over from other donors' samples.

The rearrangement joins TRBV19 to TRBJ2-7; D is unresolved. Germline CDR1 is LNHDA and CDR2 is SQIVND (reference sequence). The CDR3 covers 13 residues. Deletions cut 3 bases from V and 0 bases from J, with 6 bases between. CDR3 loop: CASSMEYSYEQYF. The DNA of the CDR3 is TGTGCCAGTAGTATGGAGTACTCCTACGAGCAGTACTTC.

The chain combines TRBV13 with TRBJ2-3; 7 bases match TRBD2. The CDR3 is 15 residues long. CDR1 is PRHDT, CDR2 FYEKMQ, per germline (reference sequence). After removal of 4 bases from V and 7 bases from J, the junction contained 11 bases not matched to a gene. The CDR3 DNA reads TGTGCCAGCAGCTCCAACCTAGCGGTATTGAATACGCAGTATTTT. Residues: CASSSNLAVLNTQYF.

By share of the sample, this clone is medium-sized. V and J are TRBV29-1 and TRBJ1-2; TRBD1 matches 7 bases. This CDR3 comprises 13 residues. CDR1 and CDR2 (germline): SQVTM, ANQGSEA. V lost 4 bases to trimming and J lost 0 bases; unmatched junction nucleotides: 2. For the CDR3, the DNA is TGCAGCGTTGGGACAGGAACTAACTATGGCTACACCTTC. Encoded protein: CSVGTGTNYGYTF.

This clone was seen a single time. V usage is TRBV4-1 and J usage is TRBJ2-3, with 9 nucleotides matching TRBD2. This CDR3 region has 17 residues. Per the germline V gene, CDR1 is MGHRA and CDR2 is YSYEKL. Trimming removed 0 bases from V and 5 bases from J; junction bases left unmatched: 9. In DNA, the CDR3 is TGCGCCAGCAGCCAAGATGGGAGCGGGGGGTTCGGAGATACGCAGTATTTT. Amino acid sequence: CASSQDGSGGFGDTQYF.

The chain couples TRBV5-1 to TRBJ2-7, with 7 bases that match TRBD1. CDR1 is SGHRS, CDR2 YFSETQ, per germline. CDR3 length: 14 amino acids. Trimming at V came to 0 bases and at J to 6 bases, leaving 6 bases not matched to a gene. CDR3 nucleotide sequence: TGCGCCAGCAGCTTGGTTTCGGGACAGCTCGAGCAGTACTTC. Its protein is CASSLVSGQLEQYF.

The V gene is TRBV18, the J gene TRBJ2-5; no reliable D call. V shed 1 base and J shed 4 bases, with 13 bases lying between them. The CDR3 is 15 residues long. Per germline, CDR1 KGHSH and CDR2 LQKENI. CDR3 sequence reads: CASSPQAHMGETQYF. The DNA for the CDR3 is TGTGCCAGCTCACCACAGGCTCATATGGGAGAGACCCAGTACTTC.

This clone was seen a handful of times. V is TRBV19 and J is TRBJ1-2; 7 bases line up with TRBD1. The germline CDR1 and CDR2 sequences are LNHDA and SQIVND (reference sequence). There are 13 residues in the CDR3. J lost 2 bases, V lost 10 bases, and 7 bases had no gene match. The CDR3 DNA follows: TGTGCCACCCTACAGACAGGGAACTATGGCTACACCTTC. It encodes CATLQTGNYGYTF.

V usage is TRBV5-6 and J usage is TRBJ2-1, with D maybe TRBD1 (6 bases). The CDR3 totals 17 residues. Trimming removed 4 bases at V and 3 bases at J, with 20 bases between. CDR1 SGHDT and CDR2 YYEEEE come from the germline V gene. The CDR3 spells CASSQSSSGTNYNEQFF. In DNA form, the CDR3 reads TGTGCCAGCAGCCAAAGCTCTTCCGGGACAAACTACAATGAGCAGTTCTTC.

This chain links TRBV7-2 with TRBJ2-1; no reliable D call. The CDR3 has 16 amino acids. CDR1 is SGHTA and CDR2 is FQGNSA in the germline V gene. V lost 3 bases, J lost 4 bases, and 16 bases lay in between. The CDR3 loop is CASSFEISAFYNEQFF. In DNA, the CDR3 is TGTGCCAGCAGCTTCGAGATTTCCGCCTTTTACAATGAGCAGTTCTTC.

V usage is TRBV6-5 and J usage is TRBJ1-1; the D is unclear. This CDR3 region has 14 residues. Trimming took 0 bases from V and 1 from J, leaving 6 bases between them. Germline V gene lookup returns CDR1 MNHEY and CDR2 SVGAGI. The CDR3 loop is CASSYSRGNTEAFF. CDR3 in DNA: TGTGCCAGCAGTTACTCTCGGGGGAACACTGAAGCTTTCTTT.

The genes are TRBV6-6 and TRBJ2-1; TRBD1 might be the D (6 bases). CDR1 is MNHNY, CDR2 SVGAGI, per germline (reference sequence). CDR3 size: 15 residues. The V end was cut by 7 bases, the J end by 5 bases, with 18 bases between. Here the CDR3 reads CASTLGWTANNEQFF. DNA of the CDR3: TGTGCCAGCACCCTCGGGTGGACAGCCAACAATGAGCAGTTCTTC.

The chain's CDR3 is CAISQRDTGELFF. CDR3 nucleotide sequence: TGTGCCATCAGTCAGAGAGACACCGGGGAGCTGTTTTTT. The chain carries TRBV10-3 and TRBJ2-2; D is unresolved. The CDR3 has 13 residues. Germline values: CDR1 ENHRY, CDR2 SYGVKD. V lost 5 bases to trimming and J lost 3 bases, with 7 bases between them.

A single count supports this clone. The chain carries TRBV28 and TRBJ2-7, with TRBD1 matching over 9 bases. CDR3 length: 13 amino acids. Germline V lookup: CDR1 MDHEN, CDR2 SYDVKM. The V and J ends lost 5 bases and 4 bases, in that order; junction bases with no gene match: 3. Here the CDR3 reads CASSRDRVYEQYF. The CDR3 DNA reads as TGTGCCAGCAGTAGGGACAGGGTGTACGAGCAGTACTTC.

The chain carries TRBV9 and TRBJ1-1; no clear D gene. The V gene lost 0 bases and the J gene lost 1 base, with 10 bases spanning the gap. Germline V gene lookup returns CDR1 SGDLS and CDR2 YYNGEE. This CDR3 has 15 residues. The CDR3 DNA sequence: TGTGCCAGCAGCGTAGCGGCAGTCCCGAACACTGAAGCTTTCTTT. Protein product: CASSVAAVPNTEAFF.

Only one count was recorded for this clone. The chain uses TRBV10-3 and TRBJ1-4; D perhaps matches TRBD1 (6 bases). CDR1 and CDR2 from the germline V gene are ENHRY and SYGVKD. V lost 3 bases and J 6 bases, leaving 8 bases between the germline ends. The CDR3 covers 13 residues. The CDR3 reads CAISDWTDEKLFF. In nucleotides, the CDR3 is TGTGCCATCAGTGACTGGACAGATGAAAAACTGTTTTTT.

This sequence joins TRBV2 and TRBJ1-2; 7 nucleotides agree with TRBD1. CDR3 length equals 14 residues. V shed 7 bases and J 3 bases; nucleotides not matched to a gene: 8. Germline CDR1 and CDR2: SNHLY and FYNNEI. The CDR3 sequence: CASNRDRIDYGYTF. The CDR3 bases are TGTGCCAGCAACCGGGACAGAATCGACTATGGCTACACCTTC. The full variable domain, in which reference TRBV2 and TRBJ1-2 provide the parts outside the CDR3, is EPEVTQTPSHQVTQMGQEVILRCVPISNHLYFYWYRQILGQKVEFLVSFYNNEISEKSEIFDDQFSVERPDGSNFTLKIRSTKLEDSAMYFCASNRDRIDYGYTFGSGTRLTVV.

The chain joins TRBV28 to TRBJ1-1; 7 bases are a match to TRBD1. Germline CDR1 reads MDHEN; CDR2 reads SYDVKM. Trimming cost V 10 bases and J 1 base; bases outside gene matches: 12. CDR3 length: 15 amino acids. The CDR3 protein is CATLYGQAGNTEAFF. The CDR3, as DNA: TGTGCCACCTTGTACGGACAGGCTGGGAACACTGAAGCTTTCTTT.

The CDR3 region is CASSYRGGSRTDTQYF. The CDR3 bases are TGTGCCAGCAGTTATAGGGGGGGCTCACGCACAGATACGCAGTATTTT. The chain is built from TRBV14 and TRBJ2-3; TRBD2 might be the D (7 bases). Trimming removed 6 bases from V and 1 base from J, with 17 bases in between. CDR1 is SGHDN and CDR2 is FVKESK in the germline V gene. The length of the CDR3 is 16 residues.

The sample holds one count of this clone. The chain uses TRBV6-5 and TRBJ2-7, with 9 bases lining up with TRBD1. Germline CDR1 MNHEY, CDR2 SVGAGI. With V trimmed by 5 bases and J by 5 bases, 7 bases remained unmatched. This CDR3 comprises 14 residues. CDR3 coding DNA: TGTGCCAGCAGTACCCGACAGGGGGGCGACGAGCAGTACTTC. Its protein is CASSTRQGGDEQYF.

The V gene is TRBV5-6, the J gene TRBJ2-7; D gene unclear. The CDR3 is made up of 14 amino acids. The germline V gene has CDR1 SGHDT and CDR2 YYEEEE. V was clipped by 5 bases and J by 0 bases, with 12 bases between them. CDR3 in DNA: TGTGCCAGCAGGACAAGTCTTAGCTCCTACGAGCAGTACTTC. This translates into CASRTSLSSYEQYF.

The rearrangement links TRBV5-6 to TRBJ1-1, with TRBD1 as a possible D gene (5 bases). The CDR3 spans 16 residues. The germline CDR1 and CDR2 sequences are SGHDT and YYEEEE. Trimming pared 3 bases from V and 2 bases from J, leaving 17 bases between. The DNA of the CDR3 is TGTGCCAGCAGCTCGTGGGGTCCTACAGGTAACACTGAAGCTTTCTTT. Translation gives CASSSWGPTGNTEAFF.